The 11 T cell receptor beta chains in this list originate from one sample, sequenced in a study of CD8 T cells in ankylosing spondylitis. One entry per CDR3 protein results from TCRdb running MiXCR on the 5' RACE reads. There are under 250,000 distinct CDR3 sequences in the sample; roughly 25% occur only once, and around 6.3% lies in the top ten. Sequences were obtained from blood, either unsorted or a sorted T cell fraction (not recorded which). Receptor source: a male donor with ankylosing spondylitis or in good health (not recorded which).

The V gene is TRBV20-1, the J gene TRBJ1-4, with TRBD1 identical over 8 bases. This CDR3 is built from 13 residues. The ends lost 5 bases at V and 8 bases at J; junction bases unmatched: 7. Germline V gene data show CDR1 as DFQATT and CDR2 as SNEGSKA (reference sequence). CDR3 bases: TGCAGTGCTTCAGGGGGCCCAGGGGAAAAACTGTTTTTT. It specifies CSASGGPGEKLFF.

This clonotype was detected many times. The chain employs TRBV7-8 and TRBJ1-3; unclear D gene. V was pared by 5 bases and J by 0 bases, with 11 bases between. Germline V gives CDR1 SGHVS, CDR2 FQNEAQ. This CDR3 spans 15 amino acids. This CDR3 is CASSLTRSSGNTIYF. In DNA form, the CDR3 reads TGTGCCAGCAGCCTGACAAGGAGCTCTGGAAACACCATATATTTT.

The gene calls are TRBV29-1 and TRBJ2-5; the D is unclear. The CDR3 is made up of 14 amino acids. Germline V lookup: CDR1 SQVTM, CDR2 ANQGSEA. Trimming left V 7 bases short and J 3 bases short, with 18 bases between. The CDR3 protein is CSGASDWPKETQYF. The CDR3 DNA is TGCAGCGGTGCGTCAGACTGGCCTAAAGAGACCCAGTACTTC.

The chain is built from TRBV20-1 and TRBJ2-3, with D perhaps matching TRBD1 (6 bases). The CDR3 is 13 residues long. CDR1 DFQATT and CDR2 SNEGSKA come from the germline V gene (reference sequence). V shed 8 bases and J shed 2 bases, with 14 bases lying between them. Here the CDR3 reads CSTTGPHTDTQYF. The CDR3 DNA sequence: TGCAGTACCACAGGGCCCCACACAGATACGCAGTATTTT.

This clonotype has a handful of counts. The V and J genes are TRBV29-1 and TRBJ1-1; TRBD1 might be the D (5 bases). Germline V gives CDR1 SQVTM, CDR2 ANQGSEA. The V end lost 4 bases, the J end lost 0 bases, and 12 bases lay between the germline ends. The CDR3 runs 14 residues. CDR3 protein: CSVGPGIMNTEAFF. CDR3 coding DNA: TGCAGCGTTGGTCCAGGGATCATGAACACTGAAGCTTTCTTT. Full variable domain (remainder filled in from reference TRBV29-1 and TRBJ1-1): SAVISQKPSRDICQRGTSLTIQCQVDSQVTMMFWYRQQPGQSLTLIATANQGSEATYESGFVIDKFPISRPNLTFSTLTVSNMSPEDSSIYLCSVGPGIMNTEAFFGQGTRLTVV.

J is TRBJ2-5 and V is TRBV20-1, with D possibly TRBD1 on 6 matching bases. Germline values: CDR1 DFQATT, CDR2 SNEGSKA (reference sequence). V gave up 6 bases and J gave up 2 bases, with 13 bases separating them. The CDR3 is 13 residues long. In DNA form, the CDR3 reads TGCAGTGCCGAAGGGACAATACAAGAGACCCAGTACTTC. This gives the protein CSAEGTIQETQYF.

The sample holds many counts of this clonotype. The chain links TRBV25-1 to TRBJ2-2; D is unresolved. Trimming took 1 base from V and 1 from J, leaving 4 bases between them. The CDR3 is 14 residues long. The germline V gene encodes CDR1 MGHDK and CDR2 SYGVNS. The DNA of the CDR3 is TGTGCCAGCAGTGAATGGGGGAACACCGGGGAGCTGTTTTTT. Its protein product is CASSEWGNTGELFF.

This clonotype was recorded at least ten times. The chain uses TRBV5-1 and TRBJ2-7; TRBD1 matches at 9 bases. CDR1 SGHRS and CDR2 YFSETQ come from the germline V gene. V dropped 0 bases and J dropped 6; count of bases not matched to a gene: 10. The CDR3 is 16 residues long. The DNA for the CDR3 is TGCGCCAGCAGCTTGGGAGCTGGGACAGGGTACAGCGAGCAGTACTTC. Encoded protein: CASSLGAGTGYSEQYF.

The chain uses TRBV29-1 and TRBJ2-3; TRBD2 matches at 8 bases. CDR1 is SQVTM and CDR2 is ANQGSEA in the germline V gene. This CDR3 spans 13 amino acids. The CDR3 coding sequence is TGCAGGGTAGCGGGAAAGGTCACAGATACGCAGTATTTT. It is translated as CRVAGKVTDTQYF.

This clonotype was seen repeatedly, ten times or more. V is TRBV7-2 and J is TRBJ2-3; D uncertain. Germline V gene lookup returns CDR1 SGHTA and CDR2 FQGNSA. This CDR3 region has 11 residues. V was pared by 5 bases and J by 2 bases, with 2 bases between. CDR3 bases: TGTGCCAGCAGCATCACAGATACGCAGTATTTT. Translating it yields CASSITDTQYF.

V usage is TRBV3-1 and J usage is TRBJ2-3; possible D gene TRBD2, 5 bases. The V end was cut by 0 bases, the J end by 1 base, with 11 bases between. Looked up from germline, CDR1 is LGHDT and CDR2 is YNNKEL (reference sequence). The CDR3 sequence is 16 residues long. The CDR3 coding sequence is TGTGCCAGCAGCCAAGATTGGAGCGGAGGCACAGATACGCAGTATTTT. Its protein product is CASSQDWSGGTDTQYF.